The 29 T cell receptor beta chains listed next were all sequenced from one sample in a study of shared clonotypes between healthy human individuals. Profiled with immunoSEQ multiplex PCR; TCRdb holds only in-frame clones, not every one. The table has over a million clones, around 82% seen once. The sample consisted of memory CD4+ T cells from PBMCs. The sample's subset: CD45RA-negative fraction. Receptors were obtained from a man aged 18 to 29 in good health. Some clones in this sample may be carry-over from other donors' samples.

V gene TRBV28 combines with J gene TRBJ2-2, with TRBD1 matching 10 bases. Germline V gene sequence: CDR1 MDHEN, CDR2 SYDVKM. V gave up 1 base and J gave up 5 bases; unmatched junction bases: 4. There are 16 residues in the CDR3. CDR3 loop: CASSLLWTGGTGELFF. For the CDR3, the DNA is TGTGCCAGCAGTTTATTATGGACAGGGGGAACCGGGGAGCTGTTTTTT.

As regards this clone: Possible read error: a much larger clone is one base away. The same CDR3 can be traced to other DNA sequences in this sample. V is TRBV11-3 and J is TRBJ2-7; D might be TRBD2 (5 bases). This CDR3 comprises 17 residues. V dropped 4 bases and J dropped 5 bases, with 24 bases sitting between them. Germline CDR1 is SGHNT and CDR2 is YENEEA. The CDR3 nucleotides read TGTGCCAGCAGCTCCCTGCGCGTCCAGGAGGAGTTGGACGAGCAGTACTTC. It encodes CASSSLRVQEELDEQYF.

This clone appeared once. Distinct nucleotide sequences in the sample also encode this CDR3. The rearrangement joins TRBV7-2 to TRBJ2-3; 13 bases map to TRBD2. V trimming: 5 bases; J trimming: 4 bases; junction bases outside the gene matches: 6. This CDR3 has 16 amino acids. From germline, CDR1 is SGHTA and CDR2 FQGNSA. This CDR3 is CASSRTSGRWADTQYF. DNA for the CDR3: TGTGCCAGCAGCCGGACTAGCGGGAGATGGGCAGATACGCAGTATTTT.

This chain joins TRBV23-1 and TRBJ1-5; TRBD1 matches 7 bases. TRBV23-1 falls under the ORF class, with uncertain function. The CDR3 totals 16 residues. Trimming at V came to 6 bases and at J to 6 bases, leaving 14 bases not matched to a gene. This CDR3 reads CASRPSGGRGSQPQHF. Written as DNA, the CDR3 is TGCGCCAGCAGACCCTCAGGGGGGCGCGGGTCTCAGCCCCAGCATTTT.

To note about this clone: The sample holds other DNA sequences that translate to the same CDR3. The rearrangement links TRBV9 to TRBJ2-2; 7 bases are shared with TRBD2. This CDR3 comprises 14 residues. Looked up from germline, CDR1 is SGDLS and CDR2 is YYNGEE. V was pared by 0 bases and J by 5 bases, with 1 base of the junction left unmatched. As DNA, the CDR3 is TGTGCCAGCAGCGTAGAAGCGGGGACCGGGGAGCTGTTTTTT. Its translation is CASSVEAGTGELFF.

This chain's CDR3 is CASSFQTGSSYEQYF. CDR3 DNA sequence: TGCGCCAGCAGCTTCCAAACAGGGAGCTCCTACGAGCAGTACTTC. This chain joins TRBV5-1 and TRBJ2-7; possibly TRBD1 for D (6 bases). The V gene lost 2 bases and the J gene lost 0 bases, with 12 bases spanning the gap. The CDR3 totals 15 residues. Germline CDR1 is SGHRS and CDR2 is YFSETQ.

The chain couples TRBV6-6 to TRBJ1-5; D may be TRBD1 (5 bases). Trimming removed 5 bases from V and 6 bases from J, with 8 bases in between. Germline lookup yields CDR1 MNHNY and CDR2 SVGAGI (reference sequence). CDR3 length: 12 residues. The chain's CDR3 is CASSQGAQPQHF. CDR3 nucleotides: TGTGCCAGCAGTCAAGGGGCTCAGCCCCAGCATTTT.

This clone occurred a few times. CDR3 nucleotide sequence: TGTGCCAGCAGCTTTTCCGGGACTAGCGGCCACAATGAGCAGTTCTTC. Its translation is CASSFSGTSGHNEQFF. The chain uses TRBV7-9 and TRBJ2-1; TRBD2 agrees at 11 bases. The ends lost 3 bases at V and 5 bases at J; junction bases unmatched: 6. Germline V CDR1 and CDR2: SEHNR, FQNEAQ (reference sequence). The CDR3 contains 16 residues.

The J gene is TRBJ1-5, the V gene TRBV6-1; no firm D call. V lost 4 bases, J lost 0 bases, and 22 bases lay in between. CDR1 MNHNS and CDR2 SASEGT come from the germline V gene. This CDR3 has 19 residues. CDR3 amino acids: CASSVRQREPSNSNQPQHF. In nucleotides, the CDR3 is TGTGCCAGCAGTGTTAGGCAGCGAGAGCCGTCAAATAGCAATCAGCCCCAGCATTTT.

The chain employs TRBV2 and TRBJ2-5, with TRBD2 matching 7 bases. Germline CDR1 reads SNHLY; CDR2 reads FYNNEI. The CDR3 length is 14 residues. V was pared by 0 bases and J by 10 bases, with 8 bases of the junction left unmatched. CDR3 amino acids: CASSEALSGKGQYF. CDR3 sequence (DNA): TGTGCCAGCAGTGAAGCGCTGAGCGGGAAAGGCCAGTACTTC.

The V and J genes are TRBV5-1 and TRBJ2-3; 9 bases line up with TRBD2. Trimming removed 0 bases from V and 9 bases from J; junction bases left unmatched: 11. The CDR3 loop spans 16 amino acids. Germline CDR1 is SGHRS and CDR2 is YFSETQ. The CDR3 sequence: CASSLVAGGPESTQYF. In DNA, the CDR3 is TGCGCCAGCAGCTTGGTGGCGGGAGGGCCAGAGTCGACGCAGTATTTT.

Only a few counts were recorded for this clone. This chain links TRBV5-1 with TRBJ1-2, with a possible D match to TRBD1 (6 bases). The V and J ends lost 3 bases and 7 bases respectively, with 13 bases between them. Germline values: CDR1 SGHRS, CDR2 YFSETQ. This CDR3 has 13 residues. CDR3 residues: CASSSSGEGGYTF. CDR3 nucleotides: TGCGCCAGCAGCTCGTCAGGGGAAGGTGGCTACACCTTC.

This clone came up a few times. The rearrangement links TRBV29-1 to TRBJ1-5, with D perhaps matching TRBD1 (5 bases). V was trimmed by 1 base and J by 6 bases, leaving 10 bases between them. The CDR3 consists of 13 residues. Looked up from germline, CDR1 is SQVTM and CDR2 is ANQGSEA. The CDR3 loop is CSVEVTTGQPQHF. In DNA form, the CDR3 reads TGCAGCGTTGAAGTAACTACAGGTCAGCCCCAGCATTTT.

The chain has TRBV9 and TRBJ1-1; D remains unclear. This CDR3 has 15 residues. The V gene's germline CDR1 is SGDLS and CDR2 YYNGEE. Trimming left V 2 bases short and J 1 base short, with 12 bases between. CDR3 region: CASSVLPEANTEAFF. CDR3 DNA: TGTGCCAGCAGCGTCCTACCCGAAGCGAACACTGAAGCTTTCTTT.

This clone was counted only a few times. CDR3 residues: CASSNQAERTDTQYF. The CDR3 DNA is TGTGCCAGCAGCAACCAAGCGGAGCGCACAGATACGCAGTATTTT. This sequence joins TRBV6-1 and TRBJ2-3, with D maybe TRBD2 (5 bases). From germline, CDR1 is MNHNS and CDR2 SASEGT. Trimming pared 6 bases from V and 1 base from J, leaving 14 bases between. The CDR3 loop spans 15 amino acids.

The V and J genes are TRBV25-1 and TRBJ2-2; D tentatively fits TRBD1 or TRBD2 (7 bases each). Germline V lookup: CDR1 MGHDK, CDR2 SYGVNS. This CDR3 has 16 residues. Trimming took 2 bases from V and 4 from J, leaving 14 bases between them. The CDR3 region has the DNA TGTGCCAGCAGTGAAACGACAGGGAGGGGCACCGGGGAGCTGTTTTTT. As protein: CASSETTGRGTGELFF. Full variable domain (missing parts from reference TRBV25-1 and TRBJ2-2): EADIYQTPRYLVIGTGKKITLECSQTMGHDKMYWYQQDPGMELHLIHYSYGVNSTEKGDLSSESTVSRIRTEHFPLTLESARPSHTSQYLCASSETTGRGTGELFFGEGSRLTVL.

The gene calls are TRBV2 and TRBJ1-4; D perhaps matches TRBD1 (6 bases). V was shortened by 0 bases and J by 6 bases, with 14 bases between the two germline ends. Germline V CDR1 and CDR2: SNHLY, FYNNEI. The length of the CDR3 is 16 residues. The CDR3 DNA reads as TGTGCCAGCAGTGAAGCGTCACGGGGGGGCTATGAAAAACTGTTTTTT. As protein: CASSEASRGGYEKLFF.

This clone was found once. V usage is TRBV6-1 and J usage is TRBJ2-1; the D gene is possibly TRBD2 (5 bases). The CDR3 is 15 residues long. Deletions cut 6 bases from V and 6 bases from J, with 18 bases between. The V gene's germline CDR1 is MNHNS and CDR2 SASEGT. CDR3 in amino acids: CASRAGNSQFNEQFF. CDR3 bases: TGTGCCAGCAGGGCCGGGAACTCCCAGTTCAATGAGCAGTTCTTC.

V usage is TRBV14 and J usage is TRBJ2-2; no firm D call. CDR1 and CDR2 (germline): SGHDN, FVKESK. The V gene lost 1 base and the J gene lost 6 bases, with 6 bases spanning the gap. This CDR3 contains 13 residues. The CDR3 DNA sequence: TGTGCCAGCAGCCAAGTAATAGCCGGGGAGCTGTTTTTT. Its translation: CASSQVIAGELFF.

The V and J genes are TRBV11-2 and TRBJ2-3, with unresolved D. Germline loops: CDR1 SGHAT, CDR2 FQNNGV. The CDR3 is 16 residues long. V was cut by 5 bases and J by 3 bases, with 18 bases left in between. CDR3 residues: CASSLGLTTQTDTQYF. Here the CDR3 DNA reads TGTGCCAGCAGCCTCGGCCTTACCACGCAGACAGATACGCAGTATTTT.

The chain has TRBV9 and TRBJ1-3, with TRBD1 matching 9 bases. The germline V gene has CDR1 SGDLS and CDR2 YYNGEE. The CDR3 length is 15 residues. The V segment lost 0 bases and the J segment 8 bases; nucleotides outside the gene matches: 6. CDR3 nucleotides: TGTGCCAGCAGCGTAGAACAGGGGGCGGTAGACACCATATATTTT. It is translated as CASSVEQGAVDTIYF.

CDR3 sequence reads: CASGLSVNTGELFF. CDR3 nucleotide sequence: TGTGCTAGTGGTTTGAGCGTGAACACCGGGGAGCTGTTTTTT. The gene calls are TRBV12-5 and TRBJ2-2; no firm D call. The CDR3 is 14 amino acids. Trimming pared 2 bases from V and 1 base from J, leaving 5 bases between. CDR1 and CDR2 (germline): LGHNT, FRNRAP.

This chain joins TRBV28 and TRBJ1-5, with D unresolved. Germline V gives CDR1 MDHEN, CDR2 SYDVKM. V lost 6 bases to trimming and J lost 1 base, with 4 bases between them. This CDR3 comprises 12 residues. CDR3 DNA: TGTGCCAGCAGGGAAAGCAATCAGCCCCAGCATTTT. The encoded protein is CASRESNQPQHF.

The V gene is TRBV5-6, the J gene TRBJ1-4; D is unclear. Trimming stripped 0 bases from V and 4 bases from J, with 7 bases between. Germline assignment: CDR1 SGHDT and CDR2 YYEEEE. This CDR3 has 14 residues. CDR3 bases: TGTGCCAGCAGCTTGGCCCCTATTAATGAAAAACTGTTTTTT. This translates into CASSLAPINEKLFF.

The rearrangement joins TRBV6-1 to TRBJ1-5; D gene unclear. CDR1 is MNHNS, CDR2 SASEGT, per germline. This CDR3 contains 11 residues. V dropped 4 bases and J dropped 10 bases, with 8 bases sitting between them. DNA of the CDR3: TGTGCCAGCAGTGGGGTTCAACCCCAGCATTTT. Its protein product is CASSGVQPQHF.

V gene TRBV11-2 combines with J gene TRBJ1-1; the match to TRBD1 covers 9 bases. The germline CDR1 and CDR2 sequences are SGHAT and FQNNGV. V dropped 0 bases and J dropped 8; count of bases not matched to a gene: 4. CDR3 size: 14 residues. The CDR3 loop is CASSLDRGTGEAFF. The CDR3 DNA sequence: TGTGCCAGCAGCTTAGATCGGGGGACAGGGGAAGCTTTCTTT.

This clone was seen more than once but under ten times. The CDR3 sequence: CASSLPGLAGSSALNEQFF. CDR3 nucleotides: TGTGCCAGCAGCTTGCCGGGACTAGCGGGATCCAGTGCCCTCAATGAGCAGTTCTTC. This chain links TRBV5-6 with TRBJ2-1; the match to TRBD2 covers 13 bases. V was clipped by 1 base and J by 6 bases; unmatched bases: 13. CDR1 is SGHDT and CDR2 is YYEEEE in the germline V gene. The CDR3 runs to 19 residues.

This chain joins TRBV6-1 and TRBJ2-1; D call uncertain. Looked up from germline, CDR1 is MNHNS and CDR2 is SASEGT. The CDR3 is 12 amino acids. The V gene lost 5 bases and the J gene lost 7 bases, with 9 bases spanning the gap. The CDR3 sequence is CASSPFGNEQFF. As DNA, the CDR3 is TGTGCCAGCAGTCCTTTTGGTAATGAGCAGTTCTTC.

The chain links TRBV18 to TRBJ1-6; D gene unclear. In germline, CDR1 is KGHSH, CDR2 LQKENI. The germline V and J ends were trimmed by 6 bases and 0 bases, with 12 bases remaining between them. The CDR3 is 16 amino acids. Here the CDR3 DNA reads TGTGCCAGCTCTCGGACCATGAGCTCCTATAATTCACCCCTCCACTTT. Amino acids: CASSRTMSSYNSPLHF.